The 23 T cell receptor beta chains presented below share a single source sample, sequenced in a study of blood T cell repertoires in COVID-19. The repertoire was sequenced with immunoSEQ multiplex PCR; TCRdb's copy has only in-frame clones and lacks some. The sample yields tens of thousands of clones, roughly three quarters seen once. What was sequenced was peripheral blood. The receptors originated from a human donor in a cohort sampled during active COVID-19.

CDR3 sequence: CASSPTPGYQETQYF. CDR3 nucleotide sequence: TGTGCCAGCTCACCTACCCCGGGGTACCAAGAGACCCAGTACTTC. The chain couples TRBV18 to TRBJ2-5, with a tentative D call TRBD2 (5 bases). This CDR3 has 15 amino acids. Germline V gives CDR1 KGHSH, CDR2 LQKENI. With 3 bases removed from V and 0 bases from J, the gap between germline ends came to 11 bases.

The V gene is TRBV18, the J gene TRBJ2-7; unclear D gene. Germline-derived CDR1 and CDR2 are KGHSH and LQKENI. There are 12 residues in the CDR3. V shed 3 bases and J shed 5 bases, with 8 bases lying between them. As DNA, the CDR3 is TGTGCCAGCTCACCCCAGGCCCACGAGCAGTACTTC. It codes for CASSPQAHEQYF.

The chain recombines TRBV15 with TRBJ2-7, with D hard to call. The CDR3 runs to 14 residues. Germline V gene sequence: CDR1 LNHNV, CDR2 YYDKDF (reference sequence). V gave up 0 bases and J gave up 0 bases, with 6 bases separating them. CDR3 loop: CATSRDPGSYEQYF. The CDR3, as DNA: TGTGCCACCAGCAGAGATCCAGGCTCCTACGAGCAGTACTTC. Looking up the rest from reference TRBV15 and TRBJ2-7 gives the full variable domain: DAMVIQNPRYQVTQFGKPVTLSCSQTLNHNVMYWYQQKSSQAPKLLFHYYDKDFNNEADTPDNFQSRRPNTSFCFLDIRSPGLGDTAMYLCATSRDPGSYEQYFGPGTRLTVT.

The V call is TRBV18, the J call TRBJ2-1; 9 bases align to TRBD2. The V gene end was trimmed by 1 base and the J gene end by 7 bases; junction bases not matched to a gene: 8. CDR1 KGHSH and CDR2 LQKENI come from the germline V gene. The CDR3 contains 16 residues. DNA of the CDR3: TGTGCCAGCTCACCACTTACTAGCGGGCTCGGGAATGAGCAGTTCTTC. Translation: CASSPLTSGLGNEQFF.

This chain connects TRBV5-8 to TRBJ1-5, with 7 bases aligning to TRBD1. The junction had 5 bases not matched to a gene; V was cut back by 4 bases and J by 1 base. The CDR3 is 15 residues long. Germline CDR1 reads SGHTS; CDR2 reads YDEGEE. The CDR3 bases are TGTGCCAGCAGCACCGGGACAGCCAGCAATCAGCCCCAGCATTTT. This gives the protein CASSTGTASNQPQHF.

V gene TRBV6-2 or TRBV6-3 combines with J gene TRBJ1-2, with D hard to call. Germline V gene lookup returns CDR1 MNHEY and CDR2 SVGEGT. CDR3 length: 11 residues. V lost 4 bases, J lost 4 bases, and 4 bases lay in between. The CDR3 spells CASSFVYGYTF. CDR3 nucleotide sequence: TGTGCCAGCAGTTTCGTCTATGGCTACACCTTC.

The gene calls are TRBV5-4 and TRBJ1-6; D call uncertain. The CDR3 runs to 15 residues. CDR1 and CDR2 (germline): SGHNT, YYREEE (reference sequence). V lost 0 bases to trimming and J lost 6 bases, with 10 bases between them. CDR3: CASSLDTHSNSPLHF. For the CDR3, the DNA is TGTGCCAGCAGCTTGGACACTCACAGTAATTCACCCCTCCACTTT.

The genes are TRBV6-5 and TRBJ2-1; 14 bases are shared with TRBD2. CDR1 is MNHEY and CDR2 is SVGAGI in the germline V gene. V trimming: 6 bases; J trimming: 8 bases; junction bases outside the gene matches: 6. CDR3 size: 15 residues. The CDR3 sequence: CASSRLAGGQDEQFF. The CDR3 DNA is TGTGCCAGCAGCCGACTAGCGGGGGGGCAGGATGAGCAGTTCTTC.

This clone was picked up one time. The chain has TRBV27 and TRBJ1-2; 9 bases are a match to TRBD1. This CDR3 has 14 amino acids. V gave up 5 bases and J gave up 3 bases; unmatched junction bases: 4. CDR1 MNHEY and CDR2 SMNVEV come from the germline V gene (reference sequence). The CDR3 loop is CASSPWTGDYGYTF. Written as DNA, the CDR3 is TGTGCCAGCAGTCCTTGGACAGGGGACTATGGCTACACCTTC.

The V and J genes are TRBV28 and TRBJ2-7; D may be TRBD2 (6 bases). Germline V gives CDR1 MDHEN, CDR2 SYDVKM. This CDR3 has 13 residues. The germline V and J ends were trimmed by 10 bases and 4 bases, with 17 bases remaining between them. This chain's CDR3 is CATLVAARYEQYF. The CDR3 region has the DNA TGTGCCACCCTGGTAGCGGCCCGATACGAGCAGTACTTC.

Details on this clone: The junction departs from germline at one end; a sequencing error may be responsible. The chain joins TRBV4-1 to TRBJ1-2; 9 nucleotides agree with TRBD1. Germline lookup yields CDR1 MGHRA and CDR2 YSYEKL. The CDR3 covers 12 residues. CDR3 coding DNA: TGCGCCAGCAGCCATGACAGGGGGAACCCGTCCTTC. As protein: CASSHDRGNPSF.

The J gene is TRBJ1-5, the V gene TRBV19; 7 nucleotides line up with TRBD1. J lost 2 bases, V lost 5 bases, and 9 bases had no gene match. This CDR3 is built from 16 residues. Germline assignment: CDR1 LNHDA and CDR2 SQIVND (reference sequence). This chain's CDR3 is CASSGGQLGGNQPQHF. CDR3 in DNA: TGTGCCAGTAGTGGGGGACAGCTGGGGGGCAATCAGCCCCAGCATTTT.

The sample holds one count of this clone. The rearrangement uses TRBV4-1 and TRBJ1-1; 12 positions agree with TRBD1. The CDR3 has 16 amino acids. The J segment lost 8 bases and the V segment lost 2 bases, leaving 9 bases of the junction unmatched. The V gene's germline CDR1 is MGHRA and CDR2 YSYEKL. CDR3 nucleotides: TGCGCCAGCAGCCAACTAGGGACAGGGGGCGTTAACGAAGCTTTCTTT. It yields the protein CASSQLGTGGVNEAFF.

The CDR3 DNA reads as TGTGCCAGCAGCTTGCCAGGGGGATTCTATGGCTACACCTTC. Translating gives CASSLPGGFYGYTF. V is TRBV7-9 and J is TRBJ1-2; 7 nucleotides line up with TRBD1. After removal of 3 bases from V and 4 bases from J, the junction contained 5 bases not matched to a gene. The CDR3 sequence is 14 residues long. The V gene's germline CDR1 is SEHNR and CDR2 FQNEAQ (reference sequence). Full variable domain (remainder filled in from reference TRBV7-9 and TRBJ1-2): DTGVSQNPRHKITKRGQNVTFRCDPISEHNRLYWYRQTLGQGPEFLTYFQNEAQLEKSRLLSDRFSAERPKGSFSTLEIQRTEQGDSAMYLCASSLPGGFYGYTFGSGTRLTVV.

The V and J genes are TRBV5-1 and TRBJ2-7, with 7 positions matching TRBD1. Germline V gene data show CDR1 as SGHRS and CDR2 as YFSETQ. The trim removed 1 base at V and 7 bases at J, leaving 11 bases unmatched. This CDR3 contains 15 residues. CDR3 coding DNA: TGCGCCAGCAGCTTGAGTGGACAGGAAAGTGGGGAGCAGTACTTC. This codes for CASSLSGQESGEQYF.

The chain links TRBV4-1 to TRBJ2-5; maybe TRBD2 (5 bases). CDR3 length equals 15 residues. The V and J ends lost 0 bases and 10 bases respectively, with 18 bases between them. CDR1 MGHRA and CDR2 YSYEKL come from the germline V gene. The CDR3 sequence: CASSQDYPSLGDQYF. DNA for the CDR3: TGCGCCAGCAGCCAAGATTATCCAAGCCTCGGGGACCAGTACTTC.

The gene calls are TRBV12-3 or TRBV12-4 and TRBJ1-6; D is unclear. This CDR3 region has 13 residues. Trimming removed 5 bases from V and 6 bases from J, with 8 bases in between. CDR3 residues: CASSQEPNSPLHF. The CDR3 DNA reads as TGTGCCAGCAGTCAGGAACCTAATTCACCCCTCCACTTT.

V and J are TRBV7-3 and TRBJ1-3; no firm D call. CDR3 length: 16 residues. Germline V gives CDR1 SGHTA, CDR2 FQGTGA. The V and J ends lost 6 bases and 0 bases respectively, with 15 bases between them. CDR3 DNA: TGTGCCAGCAGTCTTGGCCACAGCACCTCTGGAAACACCATATATTTT. Protein: CASSLGHSTSGNTIYF.

The chain carries TRBV6-5 and TRBJ2-6, with 9 bases fitting TRBD1. Germline trimming cut 2 bases from V and 3 bases from J; bases unmatched to any gene: 2. Germline values: CDR1 MNHEY, CDR2 SVGAGI. CDR3 length equals 16 residues. For the CDR3, the DNA is TGTGCCAGCAGTTACCCGGGACAGGGTGGGGCCAACGTCCTGACTTTC. This gives the protein CASSYPGQGGANVLTF.

This chain uses TRBV7-2 with TRBJ2-1; 8 bases match TRBD1. Germline assignment: CDR1 SGHTA and CDR2 FQGNSA. The CDR3 consists of 14 residues. The V segment lost 5 bases and the J segment 8 bases; nucleotides outside the gene matches: 8. CDR3 protein: CASSPRTGFHEQFF. The DNA of the CDR3 is TGTGCCAGCAGCCCCCGGACAGGGTTCCATGAGCAGTTCTTC.

This chain joins TRBV27 and TRBJ2-2, with 7 bases aligning to TRBD2. Germline-derived CDR1 and CDR2 are MNHEY and SMNVEV (reference sequence). The length of the CDR3 is 16 residues. Losses at the gene ends were 8 bases for V and 2 bases for J; bases not matched to a gene: 11. CDR3 sequence (DNA): TGTGCCAGCGCCTCCTCGGTGGGACTAAACACCGGGGAGCTGTTTTTT. Translation gives CASASSVGLNTGELFF.

The chain employs TRBV10-3 and TRBJ1-2; maybe TRBD1 (6 bases). CDR1 ENHRY and CDR2 SYGVKD come from the germline V gene. This CDR3 region has 15 residues. With 0 bases removed from V and 3 bases from J, the gap between germline ends came to 11 bases. The DNA of the CDR3 is TGTGCCATCAGTGAGTCGAGAACAGGGTACTATGGCTACACCTTC. This gives the protein CAISESRTGYYGYTF.

This clone has more than one count but fewer than ten. The chain combines TRBV4-3 with TRBJ1-2; D remains ambiguous. Trimming pared 3 bases from V and 4 bases from J, leaving 18 bases between. The germline V gene has CDR1 LGHNA and CDR2 YSLEER. This CDR3 is 16 amino acids long. DNA for the CDR3: TGCGCCAGCAGCCACGAATGGGGAGGGAGCCCCTATGGCTACACCTTC. Protein sequence: CASSHEWGGSPYGYTF.